This TCR beta chain was observed in a study of blood T cell repertoires in COVID-19 (dated by TCRdb to the early 2020s). Some background on the complete study: Samples from collaborators originated in the United States, Italy and Spain and spanned both the acute and convalescent phases of COVID-19. The material from the prospective study consisted of cDNA or gDNA derived from T cells, B-cell-depleted T cells, or PBMCs. Sample metadata almost always included a de-identified subject ID, COVID-19 status, age in years and sex. The repertoires were made available in a free public database intended to serve as a resource for research on the immune response to SARS-CoV-2. Subjects who had been exposed to COVID-19, were actively infected with it, or had recovered from it provided the deeply sampled blood TCRbeta repertoires that made up the dataset. The samples were drawn from the first 160 participants of the ongoing ImmuneRACE study and from 1,254 subjects provided by 6 global collaborators. Where available, HLA class I and class II types were taken from metadata supplied by the sample provider and were not determined by assay-based typing.

Overall study outcomes, separate from this receptor: The quantity of clinical and demographic metadata differed by source and by participant and was supplied without curation.

TCRbeta CDR3 regions were amplified from genomic DNA by means of the immunoSEQ Assay, a bias-controlled multiplex PCR. Regarding the original processing steps: The number of nucleated cells in each sample was estimated from the amplification of reference gene primers within the assay. To quantify the absolute abundance of each unique TCRbeta CDR3 rearrangement, sequence reads were collapsed and filtered. For each sample, productive Simpson clonality was calculated as the square root of Simpson's diversity index across productive rearrangements. The table was pulled from immuneACCESS by TCRdb, which kept in-frame rearrangements only. Such tables lose some clones; where checked, under half of the loss comes from unresolved V genes, and the rest has no known cause. V and J calls and clone size are those listed in that table; D and trimming were worked out from the DNA. For this sample the table gives some 230,000 clones, of which around 82% were detected only once. Jointly, the top ten make up more than 2% of the sample.

The collaborating institutions used their own protocols to collect whole blood in K2EDTA tubes. Collaborator samples were shipped for TCRbeta analysis as frozen whole blood, isolated PBMCs, or DNA extracted from either sample type. With respect to this clone: Its antigen is currently not known. No qualities accompany the bases; no much larger clone lies one base away.

Including cysteine and phenylalanine, the CDR3 has 15 amino acids. Just CDR3 DNA is preserved here, 45 bases in frame from base 1. The germline V gene (reference sequence) supplies CDR1 SGHNT and CDR2 YYREEE. The trim is 0 bases for V and 4 bases for J, with a gap of 12 bases between the germline ends. This TCR derives from a woman in her sixties or seventies with acute or convalescent COVID-19. The chain couples TRBV5-4 to TRBJ2-3; the D gene lacks a confident call. Sequencing used peripheral blood. In nucleotide form, the sequence is TGTGCCAGCAGCTTGGGCACTTACCGTCCAGATACGCAGTATTTT. Its translation reads: CASSLGTYRPDTQYF.